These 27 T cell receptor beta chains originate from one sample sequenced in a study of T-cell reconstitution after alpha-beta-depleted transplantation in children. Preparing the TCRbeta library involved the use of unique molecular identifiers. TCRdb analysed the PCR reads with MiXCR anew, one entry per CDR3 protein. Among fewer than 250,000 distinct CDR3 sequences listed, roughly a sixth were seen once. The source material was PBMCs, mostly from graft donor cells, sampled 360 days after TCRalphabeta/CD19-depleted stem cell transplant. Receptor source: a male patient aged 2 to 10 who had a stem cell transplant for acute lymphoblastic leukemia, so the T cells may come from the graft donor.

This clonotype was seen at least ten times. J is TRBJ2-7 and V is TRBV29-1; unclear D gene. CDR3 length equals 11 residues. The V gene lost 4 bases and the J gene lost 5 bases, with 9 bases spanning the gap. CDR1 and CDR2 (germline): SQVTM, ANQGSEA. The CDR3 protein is CSVVWADEQYF. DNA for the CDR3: TGCAGCGTTGTGTGGGCGGACGAGCAGTACTTC.

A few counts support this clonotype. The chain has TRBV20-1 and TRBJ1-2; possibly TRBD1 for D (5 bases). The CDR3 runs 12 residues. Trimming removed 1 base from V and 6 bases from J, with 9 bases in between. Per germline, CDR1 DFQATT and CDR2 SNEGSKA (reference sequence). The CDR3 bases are TGCAGTGCTAGAGTCAGGGCGCATGGCTACACCTTC. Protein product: CSARVRAHGYTF.

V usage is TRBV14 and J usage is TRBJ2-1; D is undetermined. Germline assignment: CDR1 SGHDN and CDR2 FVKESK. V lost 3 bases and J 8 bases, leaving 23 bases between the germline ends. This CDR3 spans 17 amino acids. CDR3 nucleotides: TGTGCCAGCAGCCACTACCTTTTGCGGACCTCTCGGGATGAGCAGTTCTTC. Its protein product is CASSHYLLRTSRDEQFF.

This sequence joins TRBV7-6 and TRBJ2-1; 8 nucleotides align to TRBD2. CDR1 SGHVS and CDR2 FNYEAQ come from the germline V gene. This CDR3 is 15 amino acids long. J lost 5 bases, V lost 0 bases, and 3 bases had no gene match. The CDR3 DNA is TGTGCCAGCAGCTTAGCTCGACTAGCGAACAATGAGCAGTTCTTC. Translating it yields CASSLARLANNEQFF. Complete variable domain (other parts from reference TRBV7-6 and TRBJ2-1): GAGVSQSPRYKVTKRGQDVALRCDPISGHVSLYWYRQALGQGPEFLTYFNYEAQQDKSGLPNDRFSAERPEGSISTLTIQRTEQRDSAMYRCASSLARLANNEQFFGPGTRLTVL.

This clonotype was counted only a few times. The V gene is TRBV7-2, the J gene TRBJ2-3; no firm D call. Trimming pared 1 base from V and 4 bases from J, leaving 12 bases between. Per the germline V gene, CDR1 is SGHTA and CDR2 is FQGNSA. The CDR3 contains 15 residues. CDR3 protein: CASSLVGSTSDTQYF. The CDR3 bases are TGTGCCAGCAGCTTAGTTGGCTCCACCTCAGATACGCAGTATTTT.

The CDR3 DNA follows: TGTGCCAGCAGTCGGACTAGTGGGTACAATGAGCAGTTCTTC. It yields the protein CASSRTSGYNEQFF. The rearrangement links TRBV2 to TRBJ2-1; 7 bases align to TRBD2. The CDR3 runs 14 residues. The trim removed 5 bases at V and 4 bases at J, leaving 5 bases unmatched. Germline-derived CDR1 and CDR2 are SNHLY and FYNNEI. The full variable domain, completed using reference TRBV2 and TRBJ2-1, is EPEVTQTPSHQVTQMGQEVILRCVPISNHLYFYWYRQILGQKVEFLVSFYNNEISEKSEIFDDQFSVERPDGSNFTLKIRSTKLEDSAMYFCASSRTSGYNEQFFGPGTRLTVL.

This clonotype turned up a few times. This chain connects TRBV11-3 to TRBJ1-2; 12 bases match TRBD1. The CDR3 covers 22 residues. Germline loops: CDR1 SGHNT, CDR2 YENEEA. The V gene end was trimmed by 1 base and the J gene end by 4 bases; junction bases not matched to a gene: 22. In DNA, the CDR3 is TGTGCCAGCAGCTTAGTGAGGGGAACGGGACAGGGGGCAGTTCGCGGAATCTATGGCTACACCTTC. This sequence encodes CASSLVRGTGQGAVRGIYGYTF.

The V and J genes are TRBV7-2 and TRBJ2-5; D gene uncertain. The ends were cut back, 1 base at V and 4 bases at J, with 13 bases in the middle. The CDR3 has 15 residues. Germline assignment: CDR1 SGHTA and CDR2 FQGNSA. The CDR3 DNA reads TGTGCCAGCAGCTTAGTTTTGTACCGGGCAGAGACCCAGTACTTC. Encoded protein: CASSLVLYRAETQYF.

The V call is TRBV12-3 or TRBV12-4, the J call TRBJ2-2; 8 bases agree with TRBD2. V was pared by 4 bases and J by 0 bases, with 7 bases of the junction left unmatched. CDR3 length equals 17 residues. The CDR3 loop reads CASSSAGGRTNTGELFF. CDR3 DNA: TGTGCCAGCAGTTCTGCGGGGGGACGTACGAACACCGGGGAGCTGTTTTTT.

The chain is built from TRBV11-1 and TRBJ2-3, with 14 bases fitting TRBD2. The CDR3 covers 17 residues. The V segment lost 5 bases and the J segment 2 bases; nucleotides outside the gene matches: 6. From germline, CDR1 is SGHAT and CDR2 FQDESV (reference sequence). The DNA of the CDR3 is TGTGCCAGCAGCCCGTCGACTAGCGGGGGGGCCACAGATACGCAGTATTTT. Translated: CASSPSTSGGATDTQYF.

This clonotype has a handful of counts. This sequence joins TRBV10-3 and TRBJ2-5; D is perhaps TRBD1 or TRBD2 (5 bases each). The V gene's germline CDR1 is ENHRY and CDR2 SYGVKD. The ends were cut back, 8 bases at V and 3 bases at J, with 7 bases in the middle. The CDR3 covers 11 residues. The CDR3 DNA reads TGTGCCATCGGGACCGAAGAGACCCAGTACTTC. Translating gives CAIGTEETQYF.

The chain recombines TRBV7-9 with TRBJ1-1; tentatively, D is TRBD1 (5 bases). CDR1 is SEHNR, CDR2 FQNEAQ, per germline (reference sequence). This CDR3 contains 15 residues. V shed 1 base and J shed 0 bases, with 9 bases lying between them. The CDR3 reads CASSLDGGLNTEAFF. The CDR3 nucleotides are TGTGCCAGCAGCTTAGACGGGGGACTGAACACTGAAGCTTTCTTT.

CDR3 nucleotide sequence: TGTGCCAGCAGTTTGACTAGCGGGGGGGCGACTGAGCAGTTCTTC. Amino acid sequence: CASSLTSGGATEQFF. The rearrangement links TRBV12-3 or TRBV12-4 to TRBJ2-1, with 14 bases that match TRBD2. Trimming at V came to 3 bases and at J to 9 bases, leaving 4 bases not matched to a gene. CDR3 length: 15 amino acids.

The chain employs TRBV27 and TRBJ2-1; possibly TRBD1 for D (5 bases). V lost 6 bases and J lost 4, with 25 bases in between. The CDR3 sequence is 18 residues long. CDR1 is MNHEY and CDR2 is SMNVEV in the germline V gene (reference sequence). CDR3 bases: TGTGCCAGCAGCCCCCCCAGGGCCGACAGCTGGGCTTACAATGAGCAGTTCTTC. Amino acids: CASSPPRADSWAYNEQFF.

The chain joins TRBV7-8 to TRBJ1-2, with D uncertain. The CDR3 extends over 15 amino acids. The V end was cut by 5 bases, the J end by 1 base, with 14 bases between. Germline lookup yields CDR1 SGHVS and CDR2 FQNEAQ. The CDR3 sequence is CASSDTRTVNYGYTF. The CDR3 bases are TGTGCCAGCAGCGACACAAGAACTGTTAACTATGGCTACACCTTC.

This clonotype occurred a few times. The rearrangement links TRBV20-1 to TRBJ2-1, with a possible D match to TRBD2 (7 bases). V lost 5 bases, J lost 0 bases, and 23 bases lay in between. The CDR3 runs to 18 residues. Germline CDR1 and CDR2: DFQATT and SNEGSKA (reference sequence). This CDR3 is CSAWVIALGGASYNEQFF. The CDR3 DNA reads TGCAGTGCTTGGGTCATAGCGTTAGGGGGGGCCTCCTACAATGAGCAGTTCTTC.

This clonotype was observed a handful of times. CDR3 amino acids: CASSLDSKGYNEQFF. For the CDR3, the DNA is TGTGCCAGCAGCTTAGATTCGAAGGGGTACAATGAGCAGTTCTTC. The chain links TRBV11-3 to TRBJ2-1; a possible D gene is TRBD1 (5 bases). V was trimmed by 0 bases and J by 4 bases, leaving 10 bases between them. This CDR3 spans 15 amino acids. Germline CDR1 reads SGHNT; CDR2 reads YENEEA.

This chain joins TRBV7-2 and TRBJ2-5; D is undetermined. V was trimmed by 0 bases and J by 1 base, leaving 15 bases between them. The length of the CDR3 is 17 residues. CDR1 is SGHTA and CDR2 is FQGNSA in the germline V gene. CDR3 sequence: CASSLAAALEPQETQYF. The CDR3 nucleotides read TGTGCCAGCAGCTTAGCCGCAGCTTTAGAGCCCCAAGAGACCCAGTACTTC.

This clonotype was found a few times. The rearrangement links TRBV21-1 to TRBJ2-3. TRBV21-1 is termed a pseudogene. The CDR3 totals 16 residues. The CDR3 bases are TGTGCCAGCAGCAAACCGGGACCAGGAAACACAGATACGCAGTATTTT. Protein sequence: CASSKPGPGNTDTQYF.

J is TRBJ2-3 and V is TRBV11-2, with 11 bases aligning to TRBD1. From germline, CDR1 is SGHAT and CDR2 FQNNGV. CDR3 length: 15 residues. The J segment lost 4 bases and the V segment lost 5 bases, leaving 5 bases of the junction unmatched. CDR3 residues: CASSPPGQGADTQYF. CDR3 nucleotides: TGTGCCAGCAGCCCGCCGGGACAGGGGGCAGATACGCAGTATTTT.

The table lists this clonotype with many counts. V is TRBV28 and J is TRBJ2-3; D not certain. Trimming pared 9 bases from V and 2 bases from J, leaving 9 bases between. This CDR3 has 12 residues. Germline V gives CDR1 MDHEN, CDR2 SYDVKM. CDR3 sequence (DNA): TGTGCCAGTCGAGGTAACACAGATACGCAGTATTTT. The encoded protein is CASRGNTDTQYF.

The CDR3 region is CATQGAVYEQYF. CDR3 coding DNA: TGTGCCACACAGGGTGCAGTTTACGAGCAGTACTTC. The chain employs TRBV2 and TRBJ2-7; perhaps TRBD1 as D (6 bases). CDR3 length: 12 residues. V was clipped by 10 bases and J by 4 bases, with 14 bases between them. Looked up from germline, CDR1 is SNHLY and CDR2 is FYNNEI.

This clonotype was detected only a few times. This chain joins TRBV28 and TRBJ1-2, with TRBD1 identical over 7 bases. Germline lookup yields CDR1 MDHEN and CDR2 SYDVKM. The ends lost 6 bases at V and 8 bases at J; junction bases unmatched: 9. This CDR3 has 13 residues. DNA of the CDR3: TGTGCCAGCAGGACAGGGCCCGAGGGCGGCTACACCTTC. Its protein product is CASRTGPEGGYTF.

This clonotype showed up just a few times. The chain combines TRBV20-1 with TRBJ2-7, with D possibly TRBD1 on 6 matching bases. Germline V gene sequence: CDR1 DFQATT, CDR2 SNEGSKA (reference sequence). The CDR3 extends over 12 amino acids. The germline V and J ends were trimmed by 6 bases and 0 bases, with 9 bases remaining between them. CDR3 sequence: CSARQVSYEQYF. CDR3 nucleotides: TGCAGTGCCAGACAGGTCTCCTACGAGCAGTACTTC.

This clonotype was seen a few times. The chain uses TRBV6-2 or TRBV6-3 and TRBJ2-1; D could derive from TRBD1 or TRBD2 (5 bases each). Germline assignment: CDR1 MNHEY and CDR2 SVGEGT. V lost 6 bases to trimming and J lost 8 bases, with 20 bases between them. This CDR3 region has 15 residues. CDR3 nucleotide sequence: TGTGCCAGCAGATCGATAGGGGACGACTTCCATGAGCAGTTCTTC. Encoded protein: CASRSIGDDFHEQFF.

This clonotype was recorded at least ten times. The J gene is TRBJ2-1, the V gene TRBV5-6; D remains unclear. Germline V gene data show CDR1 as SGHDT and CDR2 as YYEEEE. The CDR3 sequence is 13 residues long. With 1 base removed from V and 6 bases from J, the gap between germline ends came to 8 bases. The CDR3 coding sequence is TGTGCCAGCAGCTTGCAAGCACCCAATGAGCAGTTCTTC. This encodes CASSLQAPNEQFF.

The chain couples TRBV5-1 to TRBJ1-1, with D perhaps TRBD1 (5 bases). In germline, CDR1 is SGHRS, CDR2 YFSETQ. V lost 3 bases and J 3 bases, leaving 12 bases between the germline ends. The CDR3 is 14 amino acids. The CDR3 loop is CASSWQGGDTEAFF. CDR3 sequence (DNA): TGCGCCAGCAGCTGGCAGGGTGGGGACACTGAAGCTTTCTTT.